A single sample gave rise to the 10 T cell receptor beta chains below, sequenced in a study of type 1 and type 2 diabetes patients listed by TCRdb under 2016. The sample was run on an Illumina MiSeq. For TCRbeta CDR3 amplification, the template was genomic DNA taken from the sorted T cell subsets. Multiplex PCR with 30 forward and 13 reverse primers amplified the TCRbeta CDR3 region. TCRdb's own reprocessing of the public reads used fastp at Q25 and MiXCR and kept productive beta chains. Each CDR3 protein appears once, grouped with its most common genes and DNA. Within this sample are around 300,000 distinct CDR3 sequences, with over 45% of them counted one time only. About 13% of the sample is held by the ten biggest clonotypes. Sequencing was carried out using peripheral blood mononuclear cells (PBMCs). The receptors were sampled from a man aged 18-30 years with type 2 diabetes.

V and J are TRBV19 and TRBJ2-5; 15 nucleotides agree with TRBD2. The length of the CDR3 is 16 residues. The germline gives CDR1 LNHDA, CDR2 SQIVND (reference sequence). Trimming at V came to 7 bases and at J to 5 bases, leaving 8 bases not matched to a gene. The CDR3 loop is CASTRAGLAGGETQYF. In nucleotides, the CDR3 is TGTGCCAGTACCCGCGCCGGACTAGCGGGAGGGGAGACCCAGTACTTC.

This clonotype was seen ten or more times. CDR3 sequence (DNA): TGTGCCTGGAGTGTACGGCAGGCCCCCTACGAGCAGTACTTC. Translating it yields CAWSVRQAPYEQYF. This chain uses TRBV30 with TRBJ2-7, with D unclear. This CDR3 contains 14 residues. Germline lookup yields CDR1 GTSNPN and CDR2 SVGIG (reference sequence). Trimming removed 0 bases at V and 2 bases at J, with 11 bases between.

The sample holds one count of this clonotype. The chain links TRBV27 to TRBJ1-2; no reliable D call. The V gene's germline CDR1 is MNHEY and CDR2 SMNVEV (reference sequence). The germline V and J ends were trimmed by 2 bases and 10 bases, with 11 bases remaining between them. The CDR3 length is 12 residues. The CDR3 DNA reads as TGTGCCAGCAGTTTAAACCTCAGGATCTACACCTTC. Translated, it gives CASSLNLRIYTF.

The chain is built from TRBV20-1 and TRBJ1-1; D call uncertain. The CDR3 spans 12 residues. Trimming shortened V by 1 base and J by 6 bases, and 9 bases separated the two germline ends. Germline lookup yields CDR1 DFQATT and CDR2 SNEGSKA (reference sequence). DNA of the CDR3: TGCAGTGCTAGAGGCCTTTACCCTGAAGCTTTCTTT. Amino acid sequence: CSARGLYPEAFF.

The chain couples TRBV11-2 to TRBJ1-2; 11 bases match TRBD1. This CDR3 spans 15 amino acids. The germline gives CDR1 SGHAT, CDR2 FQNNGV. J lost 4 bases, V lost 6 bases, and 7 bases had no gene match. CDR3 residues: CASSYTGTGGYGYTF. As DNA, the CDR3 is TGTGCCAGCAGTTATACCGGGACAGGGGGCTATGGCTACACCTTC.

This sequence joins TRBV7-8 and TRBJ2-5; 9 nucleotides agree with TRBD2. Germline V CDR1 and CDR2: SGHVS, FQNEAQ. The CDR3 is made up of 14 amino acids. J was trimmed by 5 bases and V by 3 bases; bases with no gene match: 4. The chain's CDR3 is CASSFGTSRETQYF. The CDR3 nucleotides read TGTGCCAGCAGCTTCGGGACTAGCCGGGAGACCCAGTACTTC.

The rearrangement joins TRBV6-6 to TRBJ2-3; 10 bases are a match to TRBD1. Looked up from germline, CDR1 is MNHNY and CDR2 is SVGAGI (reference sequence). V lost 7 bases and J lost 1; bases outside the gene matches: 11. This CDR3 region has 17 residues. The CDR3 coding sequence is TGTGCCAGCATCCACGGGGTGGGGACAGGGGGCACAGATACGCAGTATTTT. It encodes CASIHGVGTGGTDTQYF.

Points on this clonotype: Germline and junction disagree at one end, which may indicate a read error. The chain employs TRBV7-3 and TRBJ2-6; D might be TRBD1 (5 bases). This CDR3 has 13 residues. Germline values: CDR1 SGHTA, CDR2 FQGTGA. The CDR3 DNA sequence: TGTGCCAGCAGACGTACTGGGGCCAGCGTCCTGACTTTC. Its translation: CASRRTGASVLTF.

This chain joins TRBV5-6 and TRBJ2-2, with a possible D match to TRBD2 (6 bases). Between the trimmed V and J ends, which lost 1 base and 2 bases, there was a span of 12 bases. Germline-derived CDR1 and CDR2 are SGHDT and YYEEEE. CDR3 length: 16 residues. The CDR3 is CASSLISGYNTGELFF. CDR3 coding DNA: TGTGCCAGCAGCTTGATTAGCGGCTATAACACCGGGGAGCTGTTTTTT.

This clonotype has only a few counts. This chain joins TRBV28 and TRBJ2-5, with TRBD2 matching over 8 bases. Germline values: CDR1 MDHEN, CDR2 SYDVKM. The V and J ends lost 10 bases and 2 bases, in that order; junction bases with no gene match: 9. There are 14 residues in the CDR3. The CDR3 loop is CAIATAGDQETQYF. CDR3 coding DNA: TGTGCCATCGCAACAGCGGGGGATCAAGAGACCCAGTACTTC. The variable domain in full, completed from reference TRBV28 and TRBJ2-5, reads DVKVTQSSRYLVKRTGEKVFLECVQDMDHENMFWYRQDPGLGLRLIYFSYDVKMKEKGDIPEGYSVSREKKERFSLILESASTNQTSMYLCAIATAGDQETQYFGPGTRLLVL.